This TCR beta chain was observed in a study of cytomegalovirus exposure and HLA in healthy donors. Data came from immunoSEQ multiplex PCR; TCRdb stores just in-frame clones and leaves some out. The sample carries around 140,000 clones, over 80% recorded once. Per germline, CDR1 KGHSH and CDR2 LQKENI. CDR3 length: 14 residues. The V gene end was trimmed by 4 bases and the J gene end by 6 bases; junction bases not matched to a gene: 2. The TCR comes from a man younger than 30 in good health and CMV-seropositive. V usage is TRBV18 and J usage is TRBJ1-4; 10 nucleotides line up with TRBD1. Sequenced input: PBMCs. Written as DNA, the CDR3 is TGTGCCAGCTCACTCGGGACAGGGGATGAAAAACTGTTTTTT. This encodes CASSLGTGDEKLFF.